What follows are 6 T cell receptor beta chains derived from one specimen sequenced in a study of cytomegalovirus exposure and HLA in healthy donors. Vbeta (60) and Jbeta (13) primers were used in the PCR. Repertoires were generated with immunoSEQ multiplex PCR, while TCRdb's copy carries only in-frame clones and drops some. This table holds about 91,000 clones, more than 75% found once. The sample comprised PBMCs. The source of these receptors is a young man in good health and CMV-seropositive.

The chain's CDR3 is CASSENAGTAYSDIQYF. The CDR3 nucleotides read TGCGCCAGCAGTGAGAACGCCGGGACAGCCTATTCGGACATTCAGTACTTC. V usage is TRBV10-1 and J usage is TRBJ2-4; TRBD1 matches at 7 bases. CDR1 is WNHNN, CDR2 SYGVQD, per germline (reference sequence). After removal of 2 bases from V and 8 bases from J, the junction contained 15 bases not matched to a gene. This CDR3 spans 17 amino acids.

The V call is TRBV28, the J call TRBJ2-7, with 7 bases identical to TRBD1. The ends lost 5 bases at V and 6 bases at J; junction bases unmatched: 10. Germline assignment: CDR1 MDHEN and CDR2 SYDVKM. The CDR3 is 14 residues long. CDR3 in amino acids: CASSTPGQTSEQYF. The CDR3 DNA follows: TGTGCCAGCAGTACCCCGGGACAGACAAGCGAGCAGTACTTC. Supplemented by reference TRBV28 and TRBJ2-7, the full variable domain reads DVKVTQSSRYLVKRTGEKVFLECVQDMDHENMFWYRQDPGLGLRLIYFSYDVKMKEKGDIPEGYSVSREKKERFSLILESASTNQTSMYLCASSTPGQTSEQYFGPGTRLTVT.

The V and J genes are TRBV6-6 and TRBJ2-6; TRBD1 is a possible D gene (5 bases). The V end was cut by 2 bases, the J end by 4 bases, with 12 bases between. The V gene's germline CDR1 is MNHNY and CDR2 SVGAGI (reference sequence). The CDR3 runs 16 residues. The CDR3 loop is CASSYPQGSGANVLTF. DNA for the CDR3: TGTGCCAGCAGTTACCCGCAGGGTTCCGGGGCCAACGTCCTGACTTTC.

CDR3 loop: CASTAWGGSGETQYF. CDR3 DNA: TGTGCCAGCACCGCCTGGGGCGGGAGTGGGGAGACCCAGTACTTC. J is TRBJ2-5 and V is TRBV9; 7 bases align to TRBD2. This CDR3 comprises 15 residues. The V segment lost 6 bases and the J segment 5 bases; nucleotides outside the gene matches: 13. The V gene's germline CDR1 is SGDLS and CDR2 YYNGEE.

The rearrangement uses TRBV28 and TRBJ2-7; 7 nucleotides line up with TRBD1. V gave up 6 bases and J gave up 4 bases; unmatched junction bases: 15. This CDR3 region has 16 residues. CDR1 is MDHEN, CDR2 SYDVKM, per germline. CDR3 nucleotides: TGTGCCAGCAGACTTGGGGTGCAGGGGGTCCCATACGAGCAGTACTTC. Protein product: CASRLGVQGVPYEQYF.

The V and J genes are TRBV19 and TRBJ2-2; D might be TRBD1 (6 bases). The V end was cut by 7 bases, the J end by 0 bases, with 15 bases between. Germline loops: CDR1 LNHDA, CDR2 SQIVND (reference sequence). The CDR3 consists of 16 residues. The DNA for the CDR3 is TGTGCCAGTAAATTAGTCCCAGGGGCGAACACCGGGGAGCTGTTTTTT. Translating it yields CASKLVPGANTGELFF.